These 13 T cell receptor beta chains were all obtained from the same sample, sequenced in a study of spatial heterogeneity in lung cancer. Via MiXCR, TCRdb re-called the 5' RACE reads, giving one row per CDR3 protein. Of over 95,000 distinct CDR3 sequences in the sample, less than 14% were seen once. The time point was: blood at routine non-recurrence follow-up after resection. Source: PBMCs, taken at follow-up. Every receptor here comes from a female donor with early-stage non-small cell lung cancer.

The gene calls are TRBV28 and TRBJ2-7; D is ambiguous. This CDR3 is 13 amino acids long. The germline V gene has CDR1 MDHEN and CDR2 SYDVKM. Trimming shortened V by 6 bases and J by 5 bases, and 14 bases separated the two germline ends. The chain's CDR3 is CASRGPEYHEQYF. The CDR3 region has the DNA TGTGCCAGCAGGGGTCCGGAGTACCACGAGCAGTACTTC.

This clonotype was counted at least ten times. The CDR3 protein is CSVVLAGPNTGELFF. CDR3 nucleotide sequence: TGCAGCGTTGTACTAGCGGGACCGAACACCGGGGAGCTGTTTTTT. The chain carries TRBV29-1 and TRBJ2-2; 10 bases fit TRBD2. This CDR3 has 15 residues. Trimming took 4 bases from V and 0 from J; bases not matched to a gene: 2. Germline V gene lookup returns CDR1 SQVTM and CDR2 ANQGSEA.

This clonotype was seen a few times. The genes are TRBV28 and TRBJ2-6; tentatively, D is TRBD1 or TRBD2 (6 bases each). The length of the CDR3 is 12 residues. Germline V CDR1 and CDR2: MDHEN, SYDVKM. CDR3 region: CGSRGQANVLTF. CDR3 bases: TGTGGTAGCCGGGGGCAGGCCAACGTCCTGACTTTC.

The rearrangement links TRBV12-3 or TRBV12-4 to TRBJ2-1; D uncertain. Trimming stripped 7 bases from V and 4 bases from J, with 17 bases between. This CDR3 comprises 15 residues. DNA for the CDR3: TGTGCCAGCACTTACCGACTGCCGGCGTACAATGAGCAGTTCTTC. Protein: CASTYRLPAYNEQFF.

The chain links TRBV27 to TRBJ2-5; perhaps TRBD2 as D (6 bases). With 4 bases removed from V and 5 bases from J, the gap between germline ends came to 11 bases. Germline V gene sequence: CDR1 MNHEY, CDR2 SMNVEV (reference sequence). The CDR3 covers 13 residues. Here the CDR3 reads CASSSTSRETQYF. The DNA for the CDR3 is TGTGCCAGCAGTTCCACTAGCCGTGAGACCCAGTACTTC.

The V and J genes are TRBV3-1 and TRBJ2-1, with 8 bases aligning to TRBD2. V lost 4 bases, J lost 0 bases, and 2 bases stayed unmatched. Per germline, CDR1 LGHDT and CDR2 YNNKEL (reference sequence). The CDR3 extends over 15 amino acids. CDR3 residues: CASSRGTSSYNEQFF. CDR3 nucleotides: TGTGCCAGCAGCCGTGGGACTAGCTCCTACAATGAGCAGTTCTTC.

V and J are TRBV2 and TRBJ1-5, with 9 bases matching TRBD1. V trimming: 6 bases; J trimming: 1 base; junction bases outside the gene matches: 7. Per germline, CDR1 SNHLY and CDR2 FYNNEI. The CDR3 is 16 residues long. CDR3 coding DNA: TGTGCCAGCAGGGGGACAGGGAGCGGGAGCAATCAGCCCCAGCATTTT. Protein sequence: CASRGTGSGSNQPQHF.

This clonotype was seen repeatedly, ten times or more. The CDR3: CSARGRARANVLTF. Written as DNA, the CDR3 is TGCAGTGCTAGAGGAAGGGCTAGGGCCAACGTCCTGACTTTC. The J gene is TRBJ2-6, the V gene TRBV20-1, with no clear D. Germline CDR1 and CDR2: DFQATT and SNEGSKA (reference sequence). The CDR3 length is 14 residues. The ends were cut back, 1 base at V and 5 bases at J, with 9 bases in the middle.

The chain links TRBV5-1 to TRBJ1-1, with D uncertain. The CDR3 extends over 14 amino acids. Germline V lookup: CDR1 SGHRS, CDR2 YFSETQ. Trimming removed 0 bases from V and 1 base from J, with 7 bases in between. The CDR3 here is CASSLGLRNTEAFF. Here the CDR3 DNA reads TGCGCCAGCAGCTTGGGGTTGAGGAACACTGAAGCTTTCTTT.

The chain uses TRBV7-2 and TRBJ2-6; D remains ambiguous. Trimming took off 5 bases at V and 0 bases at J, with 20 bases between the two ends. The CDR3 spans 19 residues. The germline V gene encodes CDR1 SGHTA and CDR2 FQGNSA. The CDR3 coding sequence is TGTGCCAGCAGCAGCCGGGCCCCCAGCTCCAACTCTGGGGCCAACGTCCTGACTTTC. Amino acid sequence: CASSSRAPSSNSGANVLTF. Variable domain in full (rest from reference TRBV7-2 and TRBJ2-6): GAGVSQSPSNKVTEKGKDVELRCDPISGHTALYWYRQSLGQGLEFLIYFQGNSAPDKSGLPSDRFSAERTGGSVSTLTIQRTQQEDSAVYLCASSSRAPSSNSGANVLTFGAGSRLTVL.

The table lists this clonotype with a few counts. V usage is TRBV19 and J usage is TRBJ2-7; 14 bases fit TRBD2. Trimming removed 3 bases from V and 5 bases from J; junction bases left unmatched: 3. The CDR3 runs 15 residues. Per germline, CDR1 LNHDA and CDR2 SQIVND (reference sequence). CDR3 residues: CASSMGLAGVDEQYV. The CDR3 DNA follows: TGTGCCAGTAGTATGGGACTAGCGGGAGTTGACGAGCAGTACGTC.

As regards this clonotype: With a much larger clone just one base away, this may be a read error. V gene TRBV18 combines with J gene TRBJ2-1; TRBD2 matches 13 bases. Trimming cost V 4 bases and J 9 bases; bases outside gene matches: 12. This CDR3 is built from 17 residues. Germline V lookup: CDR1 KGHSH, CDR2 LQKENI. This CDR3 is CASSLQFGTSGTSEQFF. The CDR3, as DNA: TGTGCCAGCTCACTTCAATTCGGGACTAGCGGGACCAGTGAGCAGTTCTTC.

The chain uses TRBV5-1 and TRBJ1-5; D unclear. The CDR3 totals 13 residues. Per the germline V gene, CDR1 is SGHRS and CDR2 is YFSETQ. Deletions cut 0 bases from V and 4 bases from J, with 5 bases between. The CDR3 coding sequence is TGCGCCAGCAGCTTGGGAGCGAATCAGCCCCAGCATTTT. Translating gives CASSLGANQPQHF.